The rows below give T cell receptor beta chains drawn from one sample of a study of tumor and adjacent non-tumor tissue in lung cancer. TCRdb recomputed calls from the multiplex PCR reads with MiXCR, one row per CDR3 protein. The sample consists of approximately 80,000 distinct CDR3 sequences, 65% to 85% of them appearing once. Sequencing was carried out using distant non-tumor lung tissue. These receptors were taken from a man aged 60 to 69 with non-small cell lung cancer. The CDR3 runs from the conserved cysteine through the conserved F or W. Each record gives: D gene, V gene, J gene, clone size, CDR3 DNA, CDR3 protein. D genes are given only for firm matches. Only part of the rows carry a size: once, few, many, or a class if the clone is expanded.

d_call: -
v_call: TRBV6-6
j_call: TRBJ1-5
clone_size: many
cdr3_nt: TGTGCCAGCACAATAGACACCTCTAATCAGCCCCAGCATTTT
cdr3_aa: CASTIDTSNQPQHF

d_call: -
v_call: TRBV5-6
j_call: TRBJ1-1
clone_size: -
cdr3_nt: TGTGCCAGCAGCTTGGGACAGAGGGTCACACGGAGAACTGAAGCTTTCTTT
cdr3_aa: CASSLGQRVTRRTEAFF

d_call: -
v_call: TRBV12-3/TRBV12-4
j_call: TRBJ1-4
clone_size: few
cdr3_nt: TGTGCCAGCAGTTTTGGGAGCCCAAATGAAAAACTGTTTTTT
cdr3_aa: CASSFGSPNEKLFF

d_call: TRBD1
v_call: TRBV10-1
j_call: TRBJ1-1
clone_size: -
cdr3_nt: TGCGCCAGTAGTGAGTTGACAGGGAGGAACACTGAAGCTTTCTTT
cdr3_aa: CASSELTGRNTEAFF

d_call: -
v_call: TRBV30
j_call: TRBJ1-1
clone_size: many
cdr3_nt: TGTGCCTGGAGTGTAGCGGGGACTGAAGCTTTCTTT
cdr3_aa: CAWSVAGTEAFF

d_call: TRBD1
v_call: TRBV5-4
j_call: TRBJ1-6
clone_size: few
cdr3_nt: TGTGCCAGCAGCTTCCGGGACAGTCAATCACACCTCCACTTT
cdr3_aa: CASSFRDSQSHLHF

d_call: -
v_call: TRBV4-3
j_call: TRBJ1-1
clone_size: -
cdr3_nt: TGCGCCAGCATCCAAGACGTTCCGGGTAGTTCGGCCACTGAAGCTTTCTTT
cdr3_aa: CASIQDVPGSSATEAFF

d_call: TRBD2
v_call: TRBV11-3
j_call: TRBJ2-1
clone_size: -
cdr3_nt: TGTGCCAGCAGCCTCTCGGGAGGTTATCTGAATGACAAGTTCTTC
cdr3_aa: CASSLSGGYLNDKFF

d_call: -
v_call: TRBV5-6
j_call: TRBJ2-5
clone_size: many
cdr3_nt: TGTGCCAGCAGCTTCGGGGAGACCCAGTACTTC
cdr3_aa: CASSFGETQYF

d_call: -
v_call: TRBV11-2
j_call: TRBJ2-5
clone_size: -
cdr3_nt: TGTGGCAGCAGTTCTACAGGGGAGGAGACCCACTACTTC
cdr3_aa: CGSSSTGEETHYF

d_call: -
v_call: TRBV5-5
j_call: TRBJ1-1
clone_size: -
cdr3_nt: TGTGCCAGCAGCAGACCGGAACGACCTCTGGTCACTGAAGCTTTCTTT
cdr3_aa: CASSRPERPLVTEAFF

d_call: TRBD2
v_call: TRBV18
j_call: TRBJ2-3
clone_size: -
cdr3_nt: TGTGCAAGTGCGAGGGATAGCGGGAGCGTCACAGATACGCAGTATTTT
cdr3_aa: CASARDSGSVTDTQYF

d_call: TRBD1
v_call: TRBV11-3
j_call: TRBJ2-5
clone_size: -
cdr3_nt: TGTGCCAGCAGCAAAACGGACAGGGAAGGGACCCAATACTTC
cdr3_aa: CASSKTDREGTQYF

d_call: TRBD2
v_call: TRBV25-1
j_call: TRBJ2-5
clone_size: -
cdr3_nt: TGTGCCAGCACCCCTAGCGGATCGGGGGGACAAGAGACCCAGTACTTC
cdr3_aa: CASTPSGSGGQETQYF

d_call: TRBD1
v_call: TRBV11-2
j_call: TRBJ2-6
clone_size: -
cdr3_nt: TGTGCCAACAGCTTAGTTCCAAAGGACAGGCCCTTTGGGGCCAACGTCCTAACTTTC
cdr3_aa: CANSLVPKDRPFGANVLTF

d_call: -
v_call: TRBV12-3/TRBV12-4
j_call: TRBJ2-5
clone_size: -
cdr3_nt: TGTGCCAATAGCCTCCCAAGCACACAAGGGACCCAGTACTTC
cdr3_aa: CANSLPSTQGTQYF

d_call: -
v_call: TRBV11-2
j_call: TRBJ2-5
clone_size: -
cdr3_nt: TGTGCCAGCACCCTAGGGGGAGAGACACAGTACTTC
cdr3_aa: CASTLGGETQYF

d_call: TRBD2
v_call: TRBV5-4
j_call: TRBJ2-2
clone_size: -
cdr3_nt: TGTTCCAGCAGGTCGGGACTAGCGGGCGGAAACACCGGGGAGCTGTTTTTT
cdr3_aa: CSSRSGLAGGNTGELFF

d_call: TRBD2
v_call: TRBV11-3
j_call: TRBJ2-1
clone_size: -
cdr3_nt: TGTGCCGGCAGCTTAGATCGACTAGCGGGAATAGGTAATGAGCAATTCTTC
cdr3_aa: CAGSLDRLAGIGNEQFF

d_call: -
v_call: TRBV20-1
j_call: TRBJ1-5
clone_size: -
cdr3_nt: TGCAGTGCTATAGAGAAGAAAGGGACGAGCAATCAGCCCCAGCATTTT
cdr3_aa: CSAIEKKGTSNQPQHF

d_call: -
v_call: TRBV11-3
j_call: TRBJ2-3
clone_size: -
cdr3_nt: TGTGCCAGCAGCTTAGCCGCCGGGGGGCGGACGGATACGCAGTATTTT
cdr3_aa: CASSLAAGGRTDTQYF

d_call: -
v_call: TRBV4-3
j_call: TRBJ2-2
clone_size: medium-sized
cdr3_nt: TGCGCCAGCAGCCAAGAGTTCACCGGGGAGCTGTTTTTT
cdr3_aa: CASSQEFTGELFF

d_call: TRBD1
v_call: TRBV6-6
j_call: TRBJ2-6
clone_size: -
cdr3_nt: TGTGCCAGCAGTACCCTCGACAGGGCTGGGGCCAACGTCCTGACTTTC
cdr3_aa: CASSTLDRAGANVLTF

d_call: -
v_call: TRBV11-2
j_call: TRBJ1-1
clone_size: -
cdr3_nt: -
cdr3_aa: CASSLVGRGTESPF

d_call: TRBD1
v_call: TRBV5-1
j_call: TRBJ1-4
clone_size: -
cdr3_nt: TGCGCCAGCATCTTGGATTCCGGGCCAGGGGGAGGTGAAAAACTGTTTTTT
cdr3_aa: CASILDSGPGGGEKLFF

d_call: -
v_call: TRBV4-1
j_call: TRBJ2-5
clone_size: -
cdr3_nt: TGCGCCAGCAGCCCCGACTCGGAGGGTCAGAGACAGTACTTC
cdr3_aa: CASSPDSEGQRQYF

d_call: -
v_call: TRBV20-1
j_call: TRBJ2-3
clone_size: -
cdr3_nt: TGCGGTGTCTCGGGGGCAGACACAGATACGCAGTATTTT
cdr3_aa: CGVSGADTDTQYF

d_call: TRBD1
v_call: TRBV29-1
j_call: TRBJ2-7
clone_size: -
cdr3_nt: TGCAGCGTTCAAAGCCGGACAGGGGGTGAAGTAGACGAGCAGTACTTC
cdr3_aa: CSVQSRTGGEVDEQYF

d_call: -
v_call: TRBV11-3
j_call: TRBJ2-5
clone_size: -
cdr3_nt: TGTGCCAGCAGCTTAGATGAGGGAACCCTCGTCCAGTACTTC
cdr3_aa: CASSLDEGTLVQYF

d_call: -
v_call: TRBV6-1
j_call: TRBJ2-3
clone_size: -
cdr3_nt: TGTTCCAGCAGTGATCCGGCTCTCGGGGCAGATACGCAGTATTTT
cdr3_aa: CSSSDPALGADTQYF

d_call: TRBD2
v_call: TRBV20-1
j_call: TRBJ2-7
clone_size: -
cdr3_nt: TGCAGTGCTATGCGGGGCGGGAGCAGCCCAGAGCAGTACTTC
cdr3_aa: CSAMRGGSSPEQYF

d_call: -
v_call: TRBV6-5
j_call: TRBJ1-1
clone_size: -
cdr3_nt: TGTGCTAGCATAGCCCGAAGGCTACGCGGAAACACTGAAGCTTTCTTT
cdr3_aa: CASIARRLRGNTEAFF

d_call: -
v_call: TRBV6-1
j_call: TRBJ1-2
clone_size: -
cdr3_nt: TGTGCCAGCAGTGAAGGACCATATCAAAGGGACTATGGCTACACCTTC
cdr3_aa: CASSEGPYQRDYGYTF

d_call: -
v_call: TRBV7-9
j_call: TRBJ1-6
clone_size: -
cdr3_nt: TGTGCCAGCATGACGTTAGGGATGTCCTATAATTCACATCTCCACTTT
cdr3_aa: CASMTLGMSYNSHLHF

d_call: TRBD2
v_call: TRBV11-2
j_call: TRBJ2-5
clone_size: -
cdr3_nt: TGTGCAAGCAGCTCCACAATGGGAGGGGCAAAGGAGACCCAGTACTTC
cdr3_aa: CASSSTMGGAKETQYF

d_call: TRBD1
v_call: TRBV11-3
j_call: TRBJ2-5
clone_size: -
cdr3_nt: TGTGTCAGCAGCTTAGGGACAGGGGTGCCAGAAACCCAGTACTTC
cdr3_aa: CVSSLGTGVPETQYF

d_call: TRBD1
v_call: TRBV11-2
j_call: TRBJ2-6
clone_size: -
cdr3_nt: TGTGCCAGTAGCTTAGCTCCTAAGGACAGGCCCTCTGGGGCCAATGTCCTGACTTTC
cdr3_aa: CASSLAPKDRPSGANVLTF

d_call: -
v_call: TRBV6-1
j_call: TRBJ1-2
clone_size: -
cdr3_nt: TGTGCCAGCATCACACAGACAGGCCATAACCATGGCTACACCTTC
cdr3_aa: CASITQTGHNHGYTF

d_call: -
v_call: TRBV30
j_call: TRBJ1-1
clone_size: -
cdr3_nt: TGTGCCTGGGGGGTAACAGGCTCCCGCACTGAAGCTTTCTTT
cdr3_aa: CAWGVTGSRTEAFF

d_call: TRBD2
v_call: TRBV11-2
j_call: TRBJ2-6
clone_size: -
cdr3_nt: TGTTCCAACAGTCCAGCTAGCGGGGGAGCCACTGGGGTCAACGTCCTGACTTTC
cdr3_aa: CSNSPASGGATGVNVLTF

d_call: TRBD2
v_call: TRBV6-5
j_call: TRBJ2-6
clone_size: -
cdr3_nt: TGTGCCAGCATCCTAGCGGGAGTCAGCTCTCGGGCCAACGTCCTGACTTTC
cdr3_aa: CASILAGVSSRANVLTF

d_call: -
v_call: TRBV6-1
j_call: TRBJ1-2
clone_size: -
cdr3_nt: TGTGCCAGGATCCCATTGACAGGCCATAACTATGGCTACACGTTC
cdr3_aa: CARIPLTGHNYGYTF

d_call: -
v_call: TRBV6-1
j_call: TRBJ1-4
clone_size: -
cdr3_nt: TGTGCCAGCACCTCCGATGAAAAACTGTTTTTT
cdr3_aa: CASTSDEKLFF

d_call: -
v_call: TRBV6-5
j_call: TRBJ2-1
clone_size: -
cdr3_nt: TGTGCCAGCCGTTACTCGTACTCGAGGGCCTCCTACAATGAGCAGTTCTTC
cdr3_aa: CASRYSYSRASYNEQFF

d_call: -
v_call: TRBV11-2
j_call: TRBJ1-1
clone_size: -
cdr3_nt: TGTGCCAGCAGCTTAACGGGGAGAGGGACTAAAGCTTTCTTT
cdr3_aa: CASSLTGRGTKAFF

d_call: -
v_call: TRBV12-3/TRBV12-4
j_call: TRBJ2-7
clone_size: -
cdr3_nt: TGTGCCAGCGGTTGGAGGACTACCCTATACGAGCAATACTTC
cdr3_aa: CASGWRTTLYEQYF

d_call: TRBD1
v_call: TRBV11-1
j_call: TRBJ2-7
clone_size: -
cdr3_nt: TGTGCCAGTTGCACGGACAGGGGTGGAGAGCAGTACTTT
cdr3_aa: CASCTDRGGEQYF

d_call: -
v_call: TRBV11-2
j_call: TRBJ1-1
clone_size: once
cdr3_nt: TGTGCCAGCCTATCGGGACACCAAAACACTGAAGCTTTCTTT
cdr3_aa: CASLSGHQNTEAFF

d_call: -
v_call: TRBV11-3
j_call: TRBJ2-5
clone_size: -
cdr3_nt: TGTGCCAGCAGCTTAGTAAAGGTGTACCAAGAGACCCAGTCCTTC
cdr3_aa: CASSLVKVYQETQSF

d_call: -
v_call: TRBV5-1
j_call: TRBJ1-1
clone_size: many
cdr3_nt: TGCGCCAGCAGCTTGGAGGCCTTGAACACTGAAGCTTTCTTT
cdr3_aa: CASSLEALNTEAFF

d_call: -
v_call: TRBV6-4
j_call: TRBJ2-3
clone_size: -
cdr3_nt: TGTGCCAGCAGTGACGGGAGCACAGATACGCAGTATTTT
cdr3_aa: CASSDGSTDTQYF

d_call: TRBD2
v_call: TRBV11-3
j_call: TRBJ2-1
clone_size: -
cdr3_nt: TGTGCCAACAGCTTAGTTGTGACTAGCGAGAGGGAGAAGCAGTTCTTC
cdr3_aa: CANSLVVTSEREKQFF

d_call: -
v_call: TRBV4-3
j_call: TRBJ2-1
clone_size: -
cdr3_nt: TGCACCAGCAGCCAAGGTGCGGTAGGGTACAATGAGCAGTTCTTC
cdr3_aa: CTSSQGAVGYNEQFF

d_call: -
v_call: TRBV11-3
j_call: TRBJ2-7
clone_size: -
cdr3_nt: TGTCCCAGCATCTATCGGACTGTATTAACCTACGAGCAGTACTTC
cdr3_aa: CPSIYRTVLTYEQYF

d_call: -
v_call: TRBV5-1
j_call: TRBJ1-2
clone_size: -
cdr3_nt: TGCGCCAGCAGCTTGGATCCGGGGTACTATTACTACACCTTC
cdr3_aa: CASSLDPGYYYYTF